The 15 T cell receptor beta chains below all came from one sample that was sequenced in a study of T cell responses to AZD1222 COVID-19 vaccine. TCRdb keeps only in-frame clones here, not all; method: immunoSEQ multiplex PCR. The sample shows 130,000 to 150,000 clones, about 91% of them seen only once. The sequenced sample was peripheral blood, obtained on day 0 of AZD1222 vaccination. Receptors originate from an adult in good health.

The CDR3 DNA follows: TGCGCCAGCAACCAGGGGTCCCAAGAGACCCAGTACTTC. Amino acid sequence: CASNQGSQETQYF. J is TRBJ2-5 and V is TRBV5-1, with a tentative D call TRBD1 (6 bases). Germline V CDR1 and CDR2: SGHRS, YFSETQ. The CDR3 sequence is 13 residues long. V dropped 6 bases and J dropped 1 base, with 10 bases sitting between them.

This chain joins TRBV10-3 and TRBJ1-3, with D tentatively TRBD1 (6 bases). Trimming took off 8 bases at V and 4 bases at J, with 18 bases between the two ends. In germline, CDR1 is ENHRY, CDR2 SYGVKD. The CDR3 has 15 residues. The chain's CDR3 is CAIGGGGPLGNTIYF. In DNA, the CDR3 is TGTGCCATCGGAGGGGGGGGACCCCTCGGAAACACCATATATTTT.

This chain links TRBV5-1 with TRBJ2-2, with D possibly matching TRBD2 (5 bases). The CDR3 covers 14 residues. V shed 2 bases and J shed 8 bases, with 13 bases lying between them. The germline gives CDR1 SGHRS, CDR2 YFSETQ. The CDR3 DNA sequence: TGCGCCAGCAGCTTCCACCCTGGAGGAGGGGAGCTGTTTTTT. Its protein product is CASSFHPGGGELFF.

This clone has only a few counts. V is TRBV4-1 and J is TRBJ1-2, with 7 bases lining up with TRBD1. J lost 8 bases, V lost 1 base, and 19 bases had no gene match. The CDR3 loop spans 18 amino acids. Germline CDR1 is MGHRA and CDR2 is YSYEKL. The CDR3 sequence: CASSQGRASTGSLGGYTF. For the CDR3, the DNA is TGCGCCAGCAGCCAAGGCAGGGCCTCGACAGGGAGCCTAGGGGGCTACACCTTC.

The V and J genes are TRBV27 and TRBJ2-7; TRBD2 matches at 15 bases. V shed 3 bases and J 3 bases; nucleotides not matched to a gene: 6. Germline CDR1 and CDR2: MNHEY and SMNVEV (reference sequence). The CDR3 extends over 17 amino acids. The CDR3 region is CASSFGTSGGPLYEQYF. CDR3 in DNA: TGTGCCAGCAGTTTTGGGACTAGCGGGGGGCCCCTCTACGAGCAGTACTTC.

The chain employs TRBV7-9 and TRBJ1-2; D is ambiguous. V dropped 5 bases and J dropped 0 bases, with 13 bases sitting between them. The CDR3 runs 15 residues. CDR1 is SEHNR, CDR2 FQNEAQ, per germline (reference sequence). CDR3 coding DNA: TGTGCCAGCAGCGTAGAGAGGGCGACTAACTATGGCTACACCTTC. Encoded protein: CASSVERATNYGYTF.

The chain recombines TRBV11-2 with TRBJ2-2; weak D call: TRBD2 (7 bases). The CDR3 loop spans 16 amino acids. V was pared by 1 base and J by 4 bases, with 13 bases between. Germline V lookup: CDR1 SGHAT, CDR2 FQNNGV. CDR3 protein: CASSLGRGRSTGELFF. In DNA, the CDR3 is TGTGCCAGCAGCTTAGGGCGGGGGCGGTCCACCGGGGAGCTGTTTTTT.

The table lists this clone with a count of one. This chain links TRBV11-3 with TRBJ2-1; 7 nucleotides align to TRBD1. Germline V gives CDR1 SGHNT, CDR2 YENEEA. There are 13 residues in the CDR3. The trim removed 3 bases at V and 4 bases at J, leaving 0 bases unmatched. The CDR3 region has the DNA TGTGCCAGCAGCTTGACAGGGTACAATGAGCAGTTCTTC. This encodes CASSLTGYNEQFF.

J is TRBJ1-2 and V is TRBV30; 7 bases map to TRBD1. The CDR3 is 14 residues long. The V and J ends lost 5 bases and 4 bases, in that order; junction bases with no gene match: 10. The germline CDR1 and CDR2 sequences are GTSNPN and SVGIG (reference sequence). Here the CDR3 DNA reads TGTGCCTGGGAAAACAGGGGAGCCCTCTATGGCTACACCTTC. Residues: CAWENRGALYGYTF.

This clone was detected once. The genes are TRBV6-5 and TRBJ1-2; D gene uncertain. V was trimmed by 2 bases and J by 6 bases, leaving 13 bases between them. Germline V gives CDR1 MNHEY, CDR2 SVGAGI. CDR3 length equals 14 residues. This CDR3 reads CASSYKPAGNGYTF. CDR3 nucleotides: TGTGCCAGCAGTTACAAGCCAGCTGGGAATGGCTACACCTTC.

This chain uses TRBV5-5 with TRBJ1-5, with D tentatively TRBD1 (6 bases). The CDR3 totals 15 residues. V was trimmed by 2 bases and J by 4 bases, leaving 13 bases between them. Looked up from germline, CDR1 is SGHKS and CDR2 is YYEKEE (reference sequence). This CDR3 reads CASSFEQGWNQPQHF. CDR3 DNA sequence: TGTGCCAGCAGCTTTGAACAGGGCTGGAATCAGCCCCAGCATTTT. The full variable domain, rest sourced from reference TRBV5-5 and TRBJ1-5, is DAGVTQSPTHLIKTRGQQVTLRCSPISGHKSVSWYQQVLGQGPQFIFQYYEKEERGRGNFPDRFSARQFPNYSSELNVNALLLGDSALYLCASSFEQGWNQPQHFGDGTRLSIL.

The count of this clone is one. V usage is TRBV7-2 and J usage is TRBJ2-1; 8 nucleotides match TRBD2. The J segment lost 4 bases and the V segment lost 5 bases, leaving 10 bases of the junction unmatched. Germline V gene data show CDR1 as SGHTA and CDR2 as FQGNSA. CDR3 size: 16 residues. The CDR3 sequence: CASSPYPGGVYNEQFF. The CDR3 DNA sequence: TGTGCCAGCAGCCCGTACCCGGGGGGGGTATACAATGAGCAGTTCTTC.

The genes are TRBV3-1 (or the pseudogene TRBV3-2) and TRBJ2-7; D might be TRBD2 (5 bases). With 0 bases removed from V and 6 bases from J, the gap between germline ends came to 9 bases. The CDR3 is 13 amino acids. The V gene's germline CDR1 is LGHDT and CDR2 YNNKEL (reference sequence). The CDR3 protein is CASSQDHGSEQYF. CDR3 DNA: TGTGCCAGCAGCCAAGATCATGGGAGCGAGCAGTACTTC.

This clone was counted a single time. The chain links TRBV7-3 to TRBJ1-2, with a weak D call TRBD1 (5 bases). The CDR3 loop spans 13 amino acids. Trimming stripped 2 bases from V and 4 bases from J, with 8 bases between. Germline V gives CDR1 SGHTA, CDR2 FQGTGA. CDR3 in DNA: TGTGCCAGCAGCTTAGACAGTTCCTATGGCTACACCTTC. It specifies CASSLDSSYGYTF.

V gene TRBV28 combines with J gene TRBJ2-7; TRBD1 might be the D (6 bases). The CDR3 is 14 amino acids. The ends were cut back, 7 bases at V and 3 bases at J, with 16 bases in the middle. CDR1 and CDR2 from the germline V gene are MDHEN and SYDVKM. The CDR3 DNA reads as TGTGCCAGCATCCCGGGACAAGGGAGCTACGAGCAGTACTTC. This translates into CASIPGQGSYEQYF. Combining the CDR3 with reference TRBV28 and TRBJ2-7 gives the whole variable domain DVKVTQSSRYLVKRTGEKVFLECVQDMDHENMFWYRQDPGLGLRLIYFSYDVKMKEKGDIPEGYSVSREKKERFSLILESASTNQTSMYLCASIPGQGSYEQYFGPGTRLTVT.